This entry lists 25 T cell receptor beta chains sequenced from one sample in a study of PD-1 blockade in mismatch repair-deficient tumors (dated by TCRdb to 2015 to 2018). The library was built by means of the immunoSEQ multiplex PCR assay. As stored in TCRdb, this immuneACCESS dataset retains in-frame rearrangements with V and J assigned. A fraction of the clones does not appear; measured against another copy, unresolved V genes explain less than half of the discrepancy, and the remainder lacks a known reason. Present in this sample are around 120,000 clones, about 88% of which were seen just once. The top ten clones comprise roughly 13% of the sample. Sequencing was performed on peripheral blood, taken 44 weeks after starting pembrolizumab. Receptor source: an adult with mismatch repair-deficient cancer.

The J gene is TRBJ1-1, the V gene TRBV6-6; D ambiguous. The germline V gene has CDR1 MNHNY and CDR2 SVGAGI (reference sequence). V was clipped by 3 bases and J by 4 bases, with 3 bases between them. This CDR3 has 11 amino acids. DNA for the CDR3: TGTGCCAGCAGTTATGGCACTGAAGCTTTCTTT. This encodes CASSYGTEAFF.

The rearrangement joins TRBV18 to TRBJ2-7; 8 nucleotides agree with TRBD2. CDR1 KGHSH and CDR2 LQKENI come from the germline V gene. Germline trimming cut 8 bases from V and 5 bases from J; bases unmatched to any gene: 23. The CDR3 consists of 18 residues. CDR3 loop: CASGNSRGLGQGGNEQYF. The CDR3 DNA is TGTGCCAGCGGTAACAGCCGGGGACTAGGGCAAGGAGGCAACGAGCAGTACTTC. The full variable domain, in which reference TRBV18 and TRBJ2-7 provide the parts outside the CDR3, is NAGVMQNPRHLVRRRGQEARLRCSPMKGHSHVYWYRQLPEEGLKFMVYLQKENIIDESGMPKERFSAEFPKEGPSILRIQQVVRGDSAAYFCASGNSRGLGQGGNEQYFGPGTRLTVT.

This clone has more than one count but fewer than ten. The CDR3 region has the DNA TGTGCCAGCAGTTACCCAGGACAGGGGTTGGATGGCTACACCTTC. It is translated as CASSYPGQGLDGYTF. This sequence joins TRBV6-5 and TRBJ1-2; 9 bases agree with TRBD1. J gave up 6 bases and V 2 bases, and 7 bases lay outside the gene matches. The CDR3 runs to 15 residues. The germline V gene encodes CDR1 MNHEY and CDR2 SVGAGI.

V usage is TRBV11-2 and J usage is TRBJ1-3; D is ambiguous. Germline V gene data show CDR1 as SGHAT and CDR2 as FQNNGV. Trimming took off 3 bases at V and 0 bases at J, with 6 bases between the two ends. This CDR3 has 14 residues. CDR3 nucleotides: TGTGCCAGCAGCTTGACGTTCTCTGGAAACACCATATATTTT. Protein product: CASSLTFSGNTIYF.

The chain joins TRBV27 to TRBJ2-7; possibly TRBD2 for D (8 bases). CDR3 size: 17 residues. The V and J ends lost 4 bases and 4 bases respectively, with 23 bases between them. Germline loops: CDR1 MNHEY, CDR2 SMNVEV (reference sequence). In DNA form, the CDR3 reads TGTGCCAGCAGTTCAGGACAGGATCGGACTAGCCCATACGAGCAGTACTTC. This translates into CASSSGQDRTSPYEQYF.

The rearrangement links TRBV29-1 to TRBJ2-7, with a tentative D call TRBD2 (5 bases). This CDR3 contains 12 residues. The V gene lost 7 bases and the J gene lost 6 bases, with 16 bases spanning the gap. CDR1 and CDR2 (germline): SQVTM, ANQGSEA. CDR3 nucleotides: TGCAGCGCGGGTAGGGAGAGGAGCGAGCAGTACTTC. Residues: CSAGRERSEQYF.

The rearrangement uses TRBV4-1 and TRBJ1-2, with 7 bases lining up with TRBD1. CDR1 is MGHRA, CDR2 YSYEKL, per germline. This CDR3 contains 17 residues. After removal of 0 bases from V and 4 bases from J, the junction contained 11 bases not matched to a gene. The CDR3, as DNA: TGCGCCAGCAGCCAAGATTATCCGAGGGACAGACTCTATGGCTACACCTTC. This gives the protein CASSQDYPRDRLYGYTF.

The chain has TRBV5-5 and TRBJ2-6; a weak D match, TRBD2 (6 bases). The CDR3 totals 16 residues. The V end was cut by 4 bases, the J end by 0 bases, with 11 bases between. The germline V gene encodes CDR1 SGHKS and CDR2 YYEKEE (reference sequence). The chain's CDR3 is CASSRDGSSGANVLTF. The CDR3 nucleotides read TGTGCCAGCAGCCGGGACGGGAGCTCTGGGGCCAACGTCCTGACTTTC.

This rearrangement joins TRBV18 to TRBJ2-5; 7 bases line up with TRBD1. With 5 bases clipped from V and 3 bases from J, the junction kept 6 bases outside the gene matches. The CDR3 contains 14 residues. Germline V gene sequence: CDR1 KGHSH, CDR2 LQKENI. The CDR3 DNA follows: TGTGCCAGCTCAGCCGCCGGGACAGAAGAGACCCAGTACTTC. Protein sequence: CASSAAGTEETQYF.

V gene TRBV6-5 combines with J gene TRBJ2-3; 8 nucleotides agree with TRBD1. Trimming at V came to 4 bases and at J to 3 bases, leaving 9 bases not matched to a gene. The CDR3 spans 16 residues. CDR1 is MNHEY, CDR2 SVGAGI, per germline. The CDR3 spells CASSSRRGLGTDTQYF. The CDR3 DNA follows: TGTGCCAGCAGTTCCCGCAGGGGGCTGGGGACAGATACGCAGTATTTT.

The CDR3 sequence is CASSFRETQYF. CDR3 coding DNA: TGTGCCAGCAGCTTTAGGGAGACCCAGTACTTC. The chain carries TRBV7-8 and TRBJ2-5, with D hard to call. Germline CDR1 reads SGHVS; CDR2 reads FQNEAQ. The CDR3 length is 11 residues. Trimming took off 3 bases at V and 5 bases at J, with 4 bases between the two ends.

The chain uses TRBV4-3 and TRBJ2-7; D might be TRBD2 (6 bases). Germline V gives CDR1 LGHNA, CDR2 YSLEER. V lost 0 bases, J lost 3 bases, and 12 bases lay in between. The CDR3 has 15 residues. The CDR3 bases are TGCGCCAGCAGCCAAGACCCGGGACTGTTCTACGAGCAGTACTTC. It is translated as CASSQDPGLFYEQYF.

The rearrangement uses TRBV10-1 and TRBJ2-3; D is unclear. CDR3 length equals 13 residues. Germline CDR1 and CDR2: WNHNN and SYGVQD (reference sequence). Deletions cut 3 bases from V and 6 bases from J, with 10 bases between. The chain's CDR3 is CASSERRSDTQYF. For the CDR3, the DNA is TGCGCCAGCAGTGAACGTAGGTCGGATACGCAGTATTTT.

This chain uses TRBV10-2 with TRBJ2-7; D unclear. V lost 2 bases and J 0 bases, leaving 8 bases between the germline ends. The CDR3 consists of 14 residues. Per germline, CDR1 WSHSY and CDR2 SAAADI. For the CDR3, the DNA is TGCGCCAGCAGTGAGAGAGCCAGCTCCTACGAGCAGTACTTC. As protein: CASSERASSYEQYF.

V is TRBV6-1 and J is TRBJ1-5; D is ambiguous. This CDR3 comprises 13 residues. Trimming took 7 bases from V and 10 from J, leaving 17 bases between them. The V gene's germline CDR1 is MNHNS and CDR2 SASEGT. CDR3 loop: CASMIRGKQPQHF. The CDR3 DNA sequence: TGTGCCAGCATGATACGTGGGAAGCAACCCCAGCATTTT.

The chain combines TRBV7-9 with TRBJ2-5; tentative D call: TRBD1 (6 bases). The germline V and J ends were trimmed by 1 base and 5 bases, with 8 bases remaining between them. Germline-derived CDR1 and CDR2 are SEHNR and FQNEAQ (reference sequence). There are 13 residues in the CDR3. This CDR3 reads CASSLGGRETQYF. The CDR3 nucleotides are TGTGCCAGCAGCTTAGGGGGGCGGGAGACCCAGTACTTC.

V gene TRBV6-1 combines with J gene TRBJ2-7, with TRBD1 identical over 11 bases. CDR1 and CDR2 from the germline V gene are MNHNS and SASEGT. Trimming cost V 6 bases and J 6 bases; bases outside gene matches: 4. This CDR3 has 13 amino acids. Written as DNA, the CDR3 is TGTGCCAGCAGCTGGGACAGGGGGACCGAGCAGTACTTC. It codes for CASSWDRGTEQYF.

The V gene is TRBV2, the J gene TRBJ2-3; no reliable D call. The CDR3 is made up of 13 amino acids. The germline V gene encodes CDR1 SNHLY and CDR2 FYNNEI. Trimming took off 6 bases at V and 0 bases at J, with 7 bases between the two ends. The CDR3 region is CASSPPSTDTQYF. CDR3 nucleotide sequence: TGTGCCAGCAGCCCCCCTAGCACAGATACGCAGTATTTT.

The rearrangement joins TRBV11-3 to TRBJ2-1; 7 bases line up with TRBD2. V shed 3 bases and J 8 bases; nucleotides not matched to a gene: 22. The CDR3 runs to 19 residues. Germline V gene lookup returns CDR1 SGHNT and CDR2 YENEEA. The CDR3 DNA follows: TGTGCCAGCAGCTTTGAGAGCATAGCGGGCCTCATCATCGGCGATGAGCAGTTCTTC. This encodes CASSFESIAGLIIGDEQFF. Looking up the rest from reference TRBV11-3 and TRBJ2-1 gives the full variable domain: EAGVVQSPRYKIIEKKQPVAFWCNPISGHNTLYWYLQNLGQGPELLIRYENEEAVDDSQLPKDRFSAERLKGVDSTLKIQPAELGDSAVYLCASSFESIAGLIIGDEQFFGPGTRLTVL.

This clone was picked up one time. The V gene is TRBV15, the J gene TRBJ2-5; the D is unclear. V lost 0 bases and J lost 1, with 6 bases in between. CDR1 LNHNV and CDR2 YYDKDF come from the germline V gene (reference sequence). CDR3 length equals 14 residues. CDR3 bases: TGTGCCACCAGCAGAGATTCAGGCCAAGAGACCCAGTACTTC. Amino acids: CATSRDSGQETQYF.

In its sample, this clone was seen once. The rearrangement joins TRBV19 to TRBJ1-1; D remains unclear. The CDR3 is made up of 14 amino acids. Germline-derived CDR1 and CDR2 are LNHDA and SQIVND (reference sequence). Between the trimmed V and J ends, which lost 2 bases and 4 bases, there was a span of 11 bases. This CDR3 is CASSIKGWVTEAFF. CDR3 sequence (DNA): TGTGCCAGTAGTATAAAAGGGTGGGTCACTGAAGCTTTCTTT.

The chain is built from TRBV2 and TRBJ2-3; D remains unclear. Germline-derived CDR1 and CDR2 are SNHLY and FYNNEI. This CDR3 has 11 residues. V was pared by 4 bases and J by 5 bases, with 4 bases between. CDR3 DNA sequence: TGTGCCAGCAGTGGTTTAGATACGCAGTATTTT. Translation: CASSGLDTQYF.

The chain links TRBV28 to TRBJ1-1, with 9 nucleotides matching TRBD1. J gave up 3 bases and V 2 bases, and 10 bases lay outside the gene matches. Per germline, CDR1 MDHEN and CDR2 SYDVKM. The CDR3 is 17 residues long. In nucleotides, the CDR3 is TGTGCCAGCAGTTTACTTCATCGGACAGGGGCATACACTGAAGCTTTCTTT. Amino acids: CASSLLHRTGAYTEAFF.

This clone was seen a single time. The chain couples TRBV2 to TRBJ2-3; tentatively, D is TRBD1 (6 bases). Germline V lookup: CDR1 SNHLY, CDR2 FYNNEI. The V and J ends lost 1 base and 1 base respectively, with 18 bases between them. The CDR3 is 18 residues long. CDR3 in amino acids: CASSEGFNRDGGTDTQYF. CDR3 DNA sequence: TGTGCCAGCAGTGAAGGGTTTAACAGGGACGGGGGCACAGATACGCAGTATTTT.

This sequence joins TRBV23-1 and TRBJ2-1, with 7 bases matching TRBD2. TRBV23-1 has ORF status, its function being uncertain. This CDR3 contains 13 residues. Trimming took 2 bases from V and 10 from J; bases not matched to a gene: 5. DNA of the CDR3: TGCGCCAGCAGTCAAGCGGAGACTAGCGAGCAGTTCTTC. Protein: CASSQAETSEQFF.